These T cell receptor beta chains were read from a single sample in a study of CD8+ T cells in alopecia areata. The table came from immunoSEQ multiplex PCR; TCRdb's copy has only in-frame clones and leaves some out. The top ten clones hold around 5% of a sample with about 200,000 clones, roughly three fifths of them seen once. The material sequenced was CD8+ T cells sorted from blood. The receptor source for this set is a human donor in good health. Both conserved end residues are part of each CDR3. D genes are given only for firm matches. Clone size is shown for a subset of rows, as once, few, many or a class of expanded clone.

DNA: TGTGCCAGCAGTCCGGGGACTTATGGAAAAACTGAAGCTTTCTTT; CDR3: CASSPGTYGKTEAFF; D: .; size: medium-sized; V: TRBV6-6; length: 15; J: TRBJ1-1
DNA: TGTGCCAGCAGCTTGGAAATCAGGAGCTCCTACGAGCAGTACTTC; CDR3: CASSLEIRSSYEQYF; D: .; size: .; V: TRBV5-6; length: 15; J: TRBJ2-7
DNA: TGCGCCAGCAGCCCCGAAACAGTGGGTTATGGCTACACCTTC; CDR3: CASSPETVGYGYTF; D: .; size: few; V: TRBV4-1; length: 14; J: TRBJ1-2
DNA: TGCAGCGTAGAAGACGATGGGGGCTACACCTTC; CDR3: CSVEDDGGYTF; D: .; size: .; V: TRBV29-1; length: 11; J: TRBJ1-2
DNA: TGTGCCAGCAGCGGGGCACAGGAGGACACTGAAGCTTTCTTT; CDR3: CASSGAQEDTEAFF; D: .; size: .; V: TRBV13; length: 14; J: TRBJ1-1
DNA: TGTGCCAGCAGCTTAAGTTTGGGGCGGGCCCTCACCGGGGAGCTGTTTTTT; CDR3: CASSLSLGRALTGELFF; D: .; size: .; V: TRBV7-3; length: 17; J: TRBJ2-2
DNA: TGTGCCAGTAGTATAGGTGCGGGGCAAACCGTGGGGCCCCAGCATTTT; CDR3: CASSIGAGQTVGPQHF; D: .; size: .; V: TRBV19; length: 16; J: TRBJ1-5
DNA: TGTGCCACCAGCAGCGGAGAGAGCACAGATACGCAGTATTTT; CDR3: CATSSGESTDTQYF; D: .; size: .; V: TRBV15; length: 14; J: TRBJ2-3
DNA: TGTGCCAGCAGCTTAGCGACTTCCAGCACAGATACGCAGTATTTT; CDR3: CASSLATSSTDTQYF; D: .; size: .; V: TRBV7-9; length: 15; J: TRBJ2-3
DNA: TGTGCCAGCAGCTTAGTGCTGGGTAACACTGAAGCTTTCTTT; CDR3: CASSLVLGNTEAFF; D: .; size: .; V: TRBV7-9; length: 14; J: TRBJ1-1
DNA: TGTGCCAGCAGCGTAGACACCTCACCCCTCCACTTT; CDR3: CASSVDTSPLHF; D: .; size: .; V: TRBV9; length: 12; J: TRBJ1-6
DNA: TGTGCCAGCAGCTCGGGGAAGTTGACAGATACGCAGTATTTT; CDR3: CASSSGKLTDTQYF; D: .; size: once; V: TRBV7-8; length: 14; J: TRBJ2-3
DNA: TGTGCCAGCAGTTCCGGGAACACTGAAGCTTTCTTT; CDR3: CASSSGNTEAFF; D: .; size: .; V: TRBV27; length: 12; J: TRBJ1-1
DNA: TGTGCCAGCAGTTATGGGGGGGATACGCAGTATTTT; CDR3: CASSYGGDTQYF; D: .; size: .; V: TRBV13; length: 12; J: TRBJ2-3
DNA: TGTGCCTGGAGTGTACTGGACAGTAAAAATGGCTACACCTTC; CDR3: CAWSVLDSKNGYTF; D: .; size: .; V: TRBV30; length: 14; J: TRBJ1-2
DNA: TGTGCCAGCGGGAGGGACAGCAATGAAGCTTTCTTT; CDR3: CASGRDSNEAFF; D: TRBD1; size: .; V: TRBV6-1; length: 12; J: TRBJ1-1
DNA: TGTGCCTGGAGTGTACGGGGGAGGGGGTATGGCTACACCTTC; CDR3: CAWSVRGRGYGYTF; D: .; size: .; V: TRBV30; length: 14; J: TRBJ1-2
DNA: TGTGCCAGTAGTTCTTATGGGACGGAAATCCATGGCTACACCTTC; CDR3: CASSSYGTEIHGYTF; D: .; size: many; V: TRBV19; length: 15; J: TRBJ1-2
DNA: TGTGCCAGCTCACCACCGTGGGGAGAAGAAAAACTGTTTTTT; CDR3: CASSPPWGEEKLFF; D: .; size: .; V: TRBV18; length: 14; J: TRBJ1-4
DNA: TGCGCCAGCAGCCAAGTGGACTCCGGGGCCTACGAGCAGTACTTC; CDR3: CASSQVDSGAYEQYF; D: .; size: .; V: TRBV4-1; length: 15; J: TRBJ2-7
DNA: TGTGCCAGCAGCTTAGGACAGGGTGAGGTGCAGTACTTC; CDR3: CASSLGQGEVQYF; D: .; size: few; V: TRBV13; length: 13; J: TRBJ2-7
DNA: TGTGCCAGCAGCGCGCCAGTTGACAGGGGATCACTGAATGAGCAGTTCTTC; CDR3: CASSAPVDRGSLNEQFF; D: TRBD1; size: few; V: TRBV9; length: 17; J: TRBJ2-1
DNA: TGCGCCAGCAGCCAAATAGCGGACGGAGACTACGAGCAGTACTTC; CDR3: CASSQIADGDYEQYF; D: .; size: few; V: TRBV4-1; length: 15; J: TRBJ2-7
DNA: TGTGCCAGCAGTTTATACAGGGAGAGCAATGAGCAGTTCTTC; CDR3: CASSLYRESNEQFF; D: .; size: .; V: TRBV27; length: 14; J: TRBJ2-1
DNA: TGTGCCAGCAGCGTAGGCTGGACTCCATACGAGCAGTACTTC; CDR3: CASSVGWTPYEQYF; D: .; size: few; V: TRBV9; length: 14; J: TRBJ2-7
DNA: TGCGCCAGCAGTCAAAGGGGACGGGAGGACACTGAAGCTTTCTTT; CDR3: CASSQRGREDTEAFF; D: .; size: few; V: TRBV23-1; length: 15; J: TRBJ1-1
DNA: TGTGCCAGCAGTCCCGAGGGGCCAGAGACCCAGTACTTC; CDR3: CASSPEGPETQYF; D: .; size: few; V: TRBV6-5; length: 13; J: TRBJ2-5
DNA: TGTGCCAGCGCCGGGACAGGGGACCAAGAGACCCAGTACTTC; CDR3: CASAGTGDQETQYF; D: TRBD1; size: once; V: TRBV9; length: 14; J: TRBJ2-5
DNA: TGTGCCACCAGCCTGGTAGCAGAGACCCAGTACTTC; CDR3: CATSLVAETQYF; D: .; size: few; V: TRBV15; length: 12; J: TRBJ2-5
DNA: TGTGCCAGCAGCCCAGACTGGGGACTAGCCATGGAGACCCAGTACTTC; CDR3: CASSPDWGLAMETQYF; D: TRBD2; size: few; V: TRBV4-2; length: 16; J: TRBJ2-5
DNA: TGTGCCAGCAGAGGGACAGACGGCACCGGGGAGCTGTTTTTT; CDR3: CASRGTDGTGELFF; D: TRBD1; size: .; V: TRBV9; length: 14; J: TRBJ2-2
DNA: TGTGCCAGCAGATTCATGGGGGGGATCGGAAACATTCAGTACTTC; CDR3: CASRFMGGIGNIQYF; D: TRBD2; size: few; V: TRBV27; length: 15; J: TRBJ2-4
DNA: TGTGCCAGCAGCGAACGTAGCTCCTACGAGCAGTACTTC; CDR3: CASSERSSYEQYF; D: .; size: once; V: TRBV27; length: 13; J: TRBJ2-7
DNA: TGCGCCAGCAGCCCCCCCGAGGGACGCGGAACCGAGCAGTACTTC; CDR3: CASSPPEGRGTEQYF; D: .; size: .; V: TRBV4-1; length: 15; J: TRBJ2-7
DNA: TGCGCCAGCAGCAAGGGAGGGTTACAAGAGACCCAGTACTTC; CDR3: CASSKGGLQETQYF; D: TRBD2; size: few; V: TRBV4-1; length: 14; J: TRBJ2-5
DNA: TGTGCCAGCAGTACCTGGACTAGCGGTAATGAGCAGTTCTTC; CDR3: CASSTWTSGNEQFF; D: TRBD2; size: .; V: TRBV2; length: 14; J: TRBJ2-1
DNA: TGTGCCAGCAGCCGGCCAACGAACGATCGGGGACAAGAGACCCAGTACTTC; CDR3: CASSRPTNDRGQETQYF; D: .; size: few; V: TRBV7-8; length: 17; J: TRBJ2-5
DNA: TGTGCCAGCAGCTTGGGGGTCCGGGGGAACTACAATGAGCAGTTCTTC; CDR3: CASSLGVRGNYNEQFF; D: .; size: few; V: TRBV5-6; length: 16; J: TRBJ2-1
DNA: TGTGCCATCAGTGACAGCTCCGAATACCTCTACGAGCAGTACTTC; CDR3: CAISDSSEYLYEQYF; D: .; size: .; V: TRBV10-3; length: 15; J: TRBJ2-7
DNA: TGTGCCAGCAGTTTAGCGGGGGACTACGAGCAGTACTTC; CDR3: CASSLAGDYEQYF; D: TRBD2; size: few; V: TRBV27; length: 13; J: TRBJ2-7
DNA: TGCAGCGTTGAGAGGCTAGCGGGGGGGGAAGAGACCCAGTACTTC; CDR3: CSVERLAGGEETQYF; D: TRBD2; size: .; V: TRBV29-1; length: 15; J: TRBJ2-5
DNA: TGTGCCAGCAGCCAAGAGGAGGGAGGAGATACGCAGTATTTT; CDR3: CASSQEEGGDTQYF; D: .; size: few; V: TRBV14; length: 14; J: TRBJ2-3
DNA: TGTGCCAGCAGTACTTTCCCCCTCGGGGCCAACGTCCTGACTTTC; CDR3: CASSTFPLGANVLTF; D: .; size: .; V: TRBV6-5; length: 15; J: TRBJ2-6
DNA: TGTGCCAGCAGTTTCGATGCCCTTAATGAAGCTTTCTTT; CDR3: CASSFDALNEAFF; D: .; size: few; V: TRBV27; length: 13; J: TRBJ1-1
DNA: TGTGCCAGCAGCTTGGGACACATGAGCAATCAGCCCCAGCATTTT; CDR3: CASSLGHMSNQPQHF; D: .; size: .; V: TRBV13; length: 15; J: TRBJ1-5
DNA: TGTGCCAGCAGCTTAGGTCTCCGGGACGAGCAGTACTTC; CDR3: CASSLGLRDEQYF; D: .; size: .; V: TRBV13; length: 13; J: TRBJ2-7
DNA: TGTGCCAGCAGTCACGCCCGGGCTTCGAACACCGGGGAGCTGTTTTTT; CDR3: CASSHARASNTGELFF; D: .; size: .; V: TRBV27; length: 16; J: TRBJ2-2
DNA: TGTGCCTGGAGAGCAGGGTACAATGAGCAGTTCTTC; CDR3: CAWRAGYNEQFF; D: .; size: few; V: TRBV30; length: 12; J: TRBJ2-1
DNA: TGTGCCAGCAGTCCTGGGGACAGCCTCCAGGAGTTCTTT; CDR3: CASSPGDSLQEFF; D: TRBD1; size: .; V: TRBV27; length: 13; J: TRBJ1-1
DNA: TGCAGTGCCCCCGGGGGGGTTGAAGCTTTCTTT; CDR3: CSAPGGVEAFF; D: .; size: .; V: TRBV20-1; length: 11; J: TRBJ1-1